The 19 T cell receptor beta chains below come from one sample, sequenced in a study of tumor-infiltrating lymphocytes in glioblastoma multiforme. TCRB libraries came from RNA via three nested multiplex PCR rounds. TCRdb independently ran MiXCR on the multiplex PCR reads; one entry per CDR3 protein. The table records just under 9,500 distinct CDR3 sequences, 74% of them present only once. Sequences were obtained from brain tumor tissue. These receptors were collected from a male donor with glioblastoma.

V is TRBV10-2 and J is TRBJ2-7; 13 bases align to TRBD2. CDR1 is WSHSY, CDR2 SAAADI, per germline. The CDR3 is made up of 17 amino acids. The V and J ends lost 6 bases and 0 bases, in that order; junction bases with no gene match: 8. As DNA, the CDR3 is TGCGCCAGCAGCAAACTAGCGGGAGGGCCAGCCTCCTACGAGCAGTACTTC. This gives the protein CASSKLAGGPASYEQYF.

This sequence joins TRBV20-1 and TRBJ2-1; a weak D match, TRBD2 (5 bases). The CDR3 loop spans 12 amino acids. V lost 6 bases and J 7 bases, leaving 13 bases between the germline ends. Germline V gene sequence: CDR1 DFQATT, CDR2 SNEGSKA (reference sequence). The CDR3 DNA is TGCAGTGCCCTACTAGACCCTAATGAGCAGTTCTTC. Amino acid sequence: CSALLDPNEQFF.

Turning to this clonotype: A much more abundant neighbour one base away suggests this may be a read error. V and J are TRBV20-1 and TRBJ2-7; 13 bases are a match to TRBD2. This CDR3 spans 14 amino acids. From germline, CDR1 is DFQATT and CDR2 SNEGSKA (reference sequence). The CDR3 sequence is CSASGTSGTYERYF. DNA for the CDR3: TGCAGTGCTAGTGGGACTAGCGGGACCTACGAGCGGTACTTC.

V and J are TRBV11-2 and TRBJ2-2; TRBD2 aligns across 7 bases. The V segment lost 7 bases and the J segment 11 bases; nucleotides outside the gene matches: 31. Germline-derived CDR1 and CDR2 are SGHAT and FQNNGV. The length of the CDR3 is 20 residues. The CDR3 sequence is CASTPSFGQGLAVNTSELFF. CDR3 coding DNA: TGTGCCAGCACCCCCTCATTCGGCCAAGGGCTAGCGGTAAACACAAGTGAGCTGTTTTTT.

The chain links TRBV20-1 to TRBJ2-7, with TRBD1 identical over 8 bases. The CDR3 has 15 residues. The V gene's germline CDR1 is DFQATT and CDR2 SNEGSKA (reference sequence). Trimming at V came to 5 bases and at J to 5 bases, leaving 14 bases not matched to a gene. CDR3 protein: CSASNLGTGGNEQYF. The CDR3 nucleotides are TGCAGTGCTTCCAATTTGGGAACAGGGGGGAACGAGCAGTACTTC.

To note about this clonotype: Given a much more abundant clone one base away, this may be a read error. The V call is TRBV20-1, the J call TRBJ2-7, with D perhaps TRBD2 (6 bases). The germline CDR1 and CDR2 sequences are DFQATT and SNEGSKA (reference sequence). This CDR3 contains 15 residues. V shed 3 bases and J shed 6 bases, with 21 bases lying between them. The CDR3 is CSASTFGSMAVEQYF. CDR3 DNA: TGCAGTGCTAGCACATTCGGGAGTATGGCCGTCGAGCAGTACTTC.

On this clonotype: One junction end does not reproduce the germline sequence, and a read error may be involved. The chain uses TRBV11-2 and TRBJ2-7, with 7 bases that match TRBD1. CDR3 length: 14 amino acids. Per germline, CDR1 SGHAT and CDR2 FQNNGV. The CDR3 loop is CASRIQGVSYEQYF. Written as DNA, the CDR3 is TGTGCCAGCAGAATCCAGGGGGTCTCCTACGAGCAATACTTC.

The chain is built from TRBV6-5 and TRBJ1-2; D is uncertain. This CDR3 region has 14 residues. V was clipped by 0 bases and J by 2 bases, with 7 bases between them. Germline V gives CDR1 MNHEY, CDR2 SVGAGI. CDR3 DNA: TGTGCCAGCAGTTACTCGACGGCGAACTATGGCTACACCTTC. Its translation is CASSYSTANYGYTF.

Remarks on this clonotype: The junction shows a germline mismatch at one end, possibly a read error. The V gene is TRBV29-1, the J gene TRBJ2-1; D could derive from TRBD1 or TRBD2 (5 bases each). The germline gives CDR1 SQVTM, CDR2 ANQGSEA. The CDR3 spans 15 residues. CDR3 region: CSVRMGVASYNEQLF. In DNA form, the CDR3 reads TGCAGTGTGAGGATGGGGGTCGCCTCCTACAATGAGCAGCTCTTC.

The gene calls are TRBV11-2 and TRBJ2-3; weak D call: TRBD1 (5 bases). This CDR3 comprises 16 residues. Germline CDR1 is SGHAT and CDR2 is FQNNGV. The V and J ends lost 2 bases and 0 bases respectively, with 12 bases between them. The CDR3 spells CASSLPGNPSTDTQYF. Written as DNA, the CDR3 is TGTGCCAGCAGCTTACCAGGGAATCCTAGCACAGATACGCAGTATTTT.

V gene TRBV11-2 combines with J gene TRBJ1-5, with 7 bases aligning to TRBD1. Trimming at V came to 6 bases and at J to 6 bases, leaving 8 bases not matched to a gene. CDR1 and CDR2 from the germline V gene are SGHAT and FQNNGV. This CDR3 comprises 14 residues. CDR3 region: CASSQGGGAQPQHF. The CDR3 bases are TGTGCCAGCAGTCAGGGGGGGGGGGCTCAGCCCCAGCATTTT.

This chain connects TRBV30 to TRBJ2-2; D is possibly TRBD1 (5 bases). CDR3 length: 13 amino acids. In germline, CDR1 is GTSNPN, CDR2 SVGIG (reference sequence). Trimming took 8 bases from V and 0 from J, leaving 10 bases between them. The CDR3 is CATDSPNTGELFF. The CDR3 DNA sequence: TGTGCCACCGACAGCCCGAACACCGGGGAGCTGTTTTTT.

This clonotype was picked up one time. V is TRBV11-1 and J is TRBJ2-7; 10 bases map to TRBD2. Looked up from germline, CDR1 is SGHAT and CDR2 is FQDESV (reference sequence). Trimming removed 5 bases from V and 2 bases from J; junction bases left unmatched: 3. The CDR3 extends over 14 amino acids. CDR3 coding DNA: TGTGCCAGCAGCCGGACTAGCGGACCCTACGAGCAGTACTTC. Amino acid sequence: CASSRTSGPYEQYF.

The chain links TRBV30 to TRBJ2-1; 10 positions agree with TRBD2. Germline V gives CDR1 GTSNPN, CDR2 SVGIG (reference sequence). The CDR3 covers 15 residues. V was pared by 4 bases and J by 6 bases, with 9 bases of the junction left unmatched. The CDR3: CAWTISSGSFNEQFF. The CDR3 DNA follows: TGTGCCTGGACTATATCTAGCGGGAGTTTCAATGAGCAGTTCTTC.

Only a few counts were recorded for this clonotype. The germline gene is not matched at one end of the junction; a read error may be the cause. This chain links TRBV5-4 with TRBJ2-7; 11 nucleotides line up with TRBD2. Germline V lookup: CDR1 SGHNT, CDR2 YYREEE (reference sequence). The CDR3 has 18 amino acids. The CDR3 coding sequence is TGTGCCAACAGCTTACCCGGGACTAGCGGATCCTATTGGGGGGAGCAGTCCTTC. Its protein product is CANSLPGTSGSYWGEQSF. Filled out from reference TRBV5-4 and TRBJ2-7, the complete variable domain reads ETGVTQSPTHLIKTRGQQVTLRCSSQSGHNTVSWYQQALGQGPQFIFQYYREEENGRGNFPPRFSGLQFPNYSSELNVNALELDDSALYLCANSLPGTSGSYWGEQSFGPGTRLTVT.

Details on this clonotype: In this CDR3 the conserved last residue, phenylalanine or tryptophan, is missing, so a read error is likely. The chain recombines TRBV4-1 with TRBJ2-5; a possible D gene is TRBD2 (6 bases). Germline CDR1 reads MGHRA; CDR2 reads YSYEKL. V dropped 4 bases and J dropped 5 bases, with 17 bases sitting between them. The CDR3 is 15 amino acids. The chain's CDR3 is CASSRDSGEYETQYL. In DNA form, the CDR3 reads TGCGCCAGCAGCCGGGATTCGGGGGAGTACGAGACCCAGTACCTC.

This clonotype was seen just once. The chain links TRBV11-1 to TRBJ2-1, with unresolved D. Germline V gene data show CDR1 as SGHAT and CDR2 as FQDESV (reference sequence). The length of the CDR3 is 12 residues. V was clipped by 4 bases and J by 12 bases, with 13 bases between them. In DNA form, the CDR3 reads TGTGCCAGCAGCTCAATAGGCCTCGGGCAGTTCTTC. It encodes CASSSIGLGQFF.

This clonotype showed up just a few times. V and J are TRBV11-2 and TRBJ2-5; D gene ambiguous. Looked up from germline, CDR1 is SGHAT and CDR2 is FQNNGV. Between the trimmed V and J ends, which lost 1 base and 7 bases, there was a span of 7 bases. CDR3 length: 12 amino acids. This chain's CDR3 is CASSLVRATQYF. CDR3 sequence (DNA): TGTGCCAGCAGCTTAGTAAGGGCGACCCAGTACTTC. The full variable domain, rest sourced from reference TRBV11-2 and TRBJ2-5, is EAGVAQSPRYKIIEKRQSVAFWCNPISGHATLYWYQQILGQGPKLLIQFQNNGVVDDSQLPKDRFSAERLKGVDSTLKIQPAKLEDSAVYLCASSLVRATQYFGPGTRLLVL.

Details on this clonotype: Sequence at one end of the junction differs from germline and may be a read error. V gene TRBV5-1 combines with J gene TRBJ2-1; D gene uncertain. The CDR3 loop spans 14 amino acids. CDR1 and CDR2 from the germline V gene are SGHRS and YFSETQ. The DNA for the CDR3 is TGCGCCGGCAGCCCATACAGCTCCTACAATGAGCAGTTCTTC. As protein: CAGSPYSSYNEQFF.